These 5 T cell receptor beta chains came from one sample sequenced in a study of control samples from healthy donors and cancer patients. Assay used: immunoSEQ multiplex PCR; TCRdb lists only in-frame clones, some missing. The table shows 130,000 to 150,000 clones, with over 85% occurring only once. The source material was blood. The source of these receptors is a man under 40 in good health.

The rearrangement links TRBV7-9 to TRBJ2-7; 10 positions match TRBD2. Unmatched junction bases numbered 6, after V lost 2 bases and J lost 5 bases. Germline V CDR1 and CDR2: SEHNR, FQNEAQ (reference sequence). The CDR3 is 15 amino acids. The CDR3 here is CASSLFLAGADEQYF. In DNA form, the CDR3 reads TGTGCCAGCAGCTTATTTCTAGCGGGAGCGGACGAGCAGTACTTC.

The chain joins TRBV6-7 to TRBJ1-4; the D gene is possibly TRBD1 (6 bases). TRBV6-7 is treated as an ORF (open reading frame) with a function not yet certain. Deletions cut 4 bases from V and 8 bases from J, with 17 bases between. CDR3 length: 15 amino acids. The CDR3 DNA reads as TGTGCCAGCAGTTCCGCGGCAGGGGATGGGGAAAAACTGTTTTTT. Its translation is CASSSAAGDGEKLFF.

The rearrangement joins TRBV10-3 to TRBJ1-2; D ambiguous. V lost 4 bases, J lost 8 bases, and 8 bases lay in between. This CDR3 has 11 residues. CDR1 and CDR2 (germline): ENHRY, SYGVKD. DNA for the CDR3: TGTGCCATCAGTGGCTCGGGCGGCTACACCTTC. It yields the protein CAISGSGGYTF.

The chain recombines TRBV19 with TRBJ2-5; unclear D gene. Germline V gives CDR1 LNHDA, CDR2 SQIVND (reference sequence). The CDR3 contains 13 residues. Trimming took off 1 base at V and 5 bases at J, with 8 bases between the two ends. The CDR3 spells CASSIVLGETQYF. The CDR3 DNA sequence: TGTGCCAGTAGTATAGTCTTAGGGGAGACCCAGTACTTC.

The chain has TRBV4-1 and TRBJ1-2, with a tentative D call TRBD1 (5 bases). CDR1 is MGHRA and CDR2 is YSYEKL in the germline V gene. V was trimmed by 3 bases and J by 3 bases, leaving 14 bases between them. CDR3 length equals 15 residues. CDR3 loop: CASSQVTGTYYGYTF. The CDR3 region has the DNA TGCGCCAGCAGCCAGGTTACCGGGACCTACTATGGCTACACCTTC.